These T cell receptor beta chains were read from a single sample in a study of T cells in Graves' hyperthyroidism and ophthalmopathy. TCRdb re-analysed the multiplex PCR reads in MiXCR, keeping a single row per CDR3 protein. The sample shows about 360,000 distinct CDR3 sequences, less than 15% of them seen only once. The sample taken for sequencing was blood. All receptors come from a man younger than 45 with Graves' hyperthyroidism that later progressed to Graves' ophthalmopathy. The CDR3 runs from the conserved cysteine through the conserved F or W. D genes are given only for firm matches. Part of the rows lack a size; the others show once, few, many or a class for expanded clones.

CDR3 protein	CDR3 DNA	D gene	clone size	V gene	J gene
CASSQGTAYNEQFF	TGTGCCAGCAGCCAAGGGACAGCATACAATGAGCAGTTCTTC	-	few	TRBV3-1	TRBJ2-1
CASSPHGTSDYEQYF	TGTGCCAGCAGTCCACATGGGACTAGCGACTACGAGCAGTACTTC	TRBD2	few	TRBV6-1	TRBJ2-7
CASSLDWDTQYF	TGTGCCAGCAGCTTAGATTGGGATACGCAGTATTTT	-	many	TRBV7-2	TRBJ2-3
CASSLDPGTGPYEQYF	TGCGCCAGCAGCTTGGACCCCGGGACAGGGCCCTACGAGCAGTACTTC	TRBD1	-	TRBV5-1	TRBJ2-7
CASSTSTNTMAKNIQYF	TGTGCCAGCAGCACGTCAACCAATACAATGGCCAAAAACATTCAGTACTTC	-	many	TRBV6-1	TRBJ2-4
CASSLQGTSYNSPLHF	TGTGCCAGCAGCTTACAGGGGACCTCCTATAATTCACCCCTCCACTTT	TRBD1	few	TRBV5-8	TRBJ1-6
CASSVEFGGAHEQFF	TGTGCCAGCAGCGTAGAATTCGGTGGAGCGCATGAGCAGTTCTTC	-	-	TRBV9	TRBJ2-1
CASSIRYWAGDTEAFF	TGTGCCAGTAGTATTAGGTACTGGGCTGGGGACACTGAAGCTTTCTTT	-	-	TRBV19	TRBJ1-1
CASTIIGDTQYF	TGTGCCAGCACCATTATAGGGGATACGCAGTATTTT	-	many	TRBV12-3/TRBV12-4	TRBJ2-3
CATSDWGTGETQYF	TGTGCCACCAGTGATTGGGGGACAGGGGAGACCCAGTACTTC	TRBD1	-	TRBV24-1	TRBJ2-5